At least ten counts were recorded for the clone carrying this T cell receptor (beta chain). Its antigen is not known. The sample comes from a study of early T cells in non-severe SARS-CoV-2 infection. Unique molecular identifiers were added to individual cDNA molecules. In TCRdb, the 5' RACE reads were re-called with MiXCR into one record per CDR3 protein. The repertoire includes 36,000 or so distinct CDR3 sequences, about 3.9% of them detected once, and approximately 5.8% sits in the top ten. Notes on the study in general: Matches to VDJdb favored anti-spike CD8 responses and missed private and CD4 specificities.

In germline, CDR1 is MNHEY, CDR2 SMNVEV (reference sequence). This CDR3 comprises 16 residues. With V trimmed by 6 bases and J by 5 bases, 7 bases remained unmatched. The chain combines TRBV27 with TRBJ2-3; 14 bases are a match to TRBD2. Sequenced sample: whole blood. This clonotype was sampled from an adult who was a healthcare worker with PCR-confirmed SARS-CoV-2 infection or an uninfected control (not recorded which). The CDR3 here is CASSSGTSGSGDTQYF. The CDR3 coding sequence is TGTGCCAGCAGCTCCGGGACTAGCGGGAGCGGAGATACGCAGTATTTT.